These 6 T cell receptor beta chains share one sample of origin, sequenced in a study of post-analysis software for immune sequencing data. General study findings and limits: Roughly 5 TRBV segments, including TRBV5-6, TRBV5-1 and TRBV20-1, were more frequent in patients than controls.

Prepared libraries of TCR beta cDNA carried unique molecular identifiers. TCRdb redid the calling of the PCR reads with MiXCR, one entry per CDR3 protein. Here the sample spans around 710,000 distinct CDR3 sequences, roughly 50% being singletons. Their antigens remain unidentified. Sequencing was performed on blood. Every receptor here comes from a girl between 5 and 17 years old with multiple sclerosis.

The table lists this clonotype with a count of one. This rearrangement joins TRBV13 to TRBJ2-7; tentative D call: TRBD2 (6 bases). CDR3 length: 16 amino acids. V was shortened by 0 bases and J by 3 bases, with 15 bases between the two germline ends. Germline-derived CDR1 and CDR2 are PRHDT and FYEKMQ (reference sequence). The CDR3 region is CASSLGLTGGNYEQYF. CDR3 sequence (DNA): TGTGCCAGCAGCTTAGGCCTAACAGGCGGGAACTACGAGCAGTACTTC.

This chain links TRBV9 with TRBJ2-1; the D gene is possibly TRBD2 (6 bases). The germline V gene encodes CDR1 SGDLS and CDR2 YYNGEE. CDR3 length equals 16 residues. V lost 0 bases and J 0 bases, leaving 10 bases between the germline ends. The CDR3 nucleotides read TGTGCCAGCAGCGTAGCCGGGACTGTCTCCTACAATGAGCAGTTCTTC. Its protein product is CASSVAGTVSYNEQFF.

The J gene is TRBJ2-5, the V gene TRBV12-3 or TRBV12-4, with a tentative D call TRBD1 (6 bases). TRBJ2-7 explains the end of the DNA better; the J call may be wrong. CDR3 length: 15 residues. The CDR3 is CASSFTGRPFDEQYF. The CDR3 nucleotides are TGTGCCAGCAGTTTCACAGGGCGACCTTTCGACGAGCAGTACTTC.

The chain is built from TRBV7-2 and TRBJ2-1, with TRBD2 matching 9 bases. The V and J ends lost 5 bases and 3 bases, in that order; junction bases with no gene match: 5. Germline V gene lookup returns CDR1 SGHTA and CDR2 FQGNSA. The CDR3 is 15 residues long. The CDR3 region has the DNA TGTGCCAGCAGCCAAGCGGGAGGCTTCTACAATGAGCAGTTCTTC. It encodes CASSQAGGFYNEQFF.

This clonotype was detected only a few times. This sequence joins TRBV20-1 and TRBJ1-6; weak D call: TRBD1 (5 bases). Germline assignment: CDR1 DFQATT and CDR2 SNEGSKA (reference sequence). The CDR3 has 14 amino acids. Trimming removed 5 bases at V and 8 bases at J, with 16 bases between. The CDR3 reads CSAPPGGEYSPLHF. Written as DNA, the CDR3 is TGCAGTGCTCCCCCGGGGGGTGAATATTCACCCCTCCACTTT.

The count of this clonotype is one. The rearrangement uses TRBV3-1 and TRBJ1-5, with TRBD1 as a possible D gene (5 bases). The CDR3 spans 17 residues. With 0 bases removed from V and 6 bases from J, the gap between germline ends came to 18 bases. Germline loops: CDR1 LGHDT, CDR2 YNNKEL (reference sequence). The CDR3 loop reads CASSQEFTTDRLQPQHF. Written as DNA, the CDR3 is TGTGCCAGCAGCCAAGAGTTCACGACAGACCGTCTTCAGCCCCAGCATTTT. The full variable domain, completed using reference TRBV3-1 and TRBJ1-5, is DTAVSQTPKYLVTQMGNDKSIKCEQNLGHDTMYWYKQDSKKFLKIMFSYNNKELIINETVPNRFSPKSPDKAHLNLHINSLELGDSAVYFCASSQEFTTDRLQPQHFGDGTRLSIL.